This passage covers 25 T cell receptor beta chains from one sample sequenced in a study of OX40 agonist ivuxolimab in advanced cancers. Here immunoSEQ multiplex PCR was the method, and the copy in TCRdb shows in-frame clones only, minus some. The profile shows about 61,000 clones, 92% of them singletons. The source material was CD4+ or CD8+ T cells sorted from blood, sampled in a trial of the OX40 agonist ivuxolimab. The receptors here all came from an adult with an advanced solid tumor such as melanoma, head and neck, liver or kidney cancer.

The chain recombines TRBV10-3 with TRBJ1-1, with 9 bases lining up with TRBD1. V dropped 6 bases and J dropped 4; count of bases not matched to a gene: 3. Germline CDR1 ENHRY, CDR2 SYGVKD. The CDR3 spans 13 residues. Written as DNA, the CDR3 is TGTGCCATCAGACAGGGGGCTGTCACTGAAGCTTTCTTT. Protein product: CAIRQGAVTEAFF.

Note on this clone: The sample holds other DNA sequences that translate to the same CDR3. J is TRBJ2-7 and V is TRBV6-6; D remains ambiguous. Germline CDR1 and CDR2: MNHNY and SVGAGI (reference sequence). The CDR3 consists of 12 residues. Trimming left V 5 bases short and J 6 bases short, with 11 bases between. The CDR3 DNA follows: TGTGCCAGCAGTCGGACGCTCGCCGAGCAGTACGTC. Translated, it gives CASSRTLAEQYV.

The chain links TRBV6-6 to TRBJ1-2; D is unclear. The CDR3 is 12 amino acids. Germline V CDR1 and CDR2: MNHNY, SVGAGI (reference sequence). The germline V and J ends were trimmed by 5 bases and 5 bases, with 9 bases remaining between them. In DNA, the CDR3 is TGTGCCAGCAGTATTCCCCTTTATGGCTACACCTTC. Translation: CASSIPLYGYTF.

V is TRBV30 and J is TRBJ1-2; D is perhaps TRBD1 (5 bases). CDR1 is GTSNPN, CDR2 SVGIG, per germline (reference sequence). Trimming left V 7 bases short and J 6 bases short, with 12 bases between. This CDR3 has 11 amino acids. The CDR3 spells CASRAGHGYTF. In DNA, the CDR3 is TGTGCCTCCCGGGCAGGGCATGGCTACACCTTC.

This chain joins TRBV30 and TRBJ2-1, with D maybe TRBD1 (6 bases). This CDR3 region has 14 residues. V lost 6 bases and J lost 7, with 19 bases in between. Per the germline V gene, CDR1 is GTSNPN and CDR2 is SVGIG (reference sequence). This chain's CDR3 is CACQRGGEGNEQFF. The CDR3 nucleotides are TGTGCCTGCCAACGAGGGGGAGAGGGTAATGAGCAGTTCTTC.

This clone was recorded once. CDR3 nucleotides: TGTGCCAGCAGTCTTCTCTCCTACGAGCAGTACGTC. This encodes CASSLLSYEQYV. V is TRBV27 and J is TRBJ2-7; D remains unclear. The CDR3 contains 12 residues. Germline CDR1 MNHEY, CDR2 SMNVEV (reference sequence). The V and J ends lost 5 bases and 0 bases respectively, with 5 bases between them.

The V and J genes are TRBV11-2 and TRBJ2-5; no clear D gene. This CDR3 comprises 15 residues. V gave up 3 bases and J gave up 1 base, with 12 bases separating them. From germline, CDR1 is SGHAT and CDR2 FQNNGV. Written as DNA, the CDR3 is TGTGCCAGCAGCTTTTCTAGGGCCCTCCAAGAGACCCAGTACTTC. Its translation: CASSFSRALQETQYF.

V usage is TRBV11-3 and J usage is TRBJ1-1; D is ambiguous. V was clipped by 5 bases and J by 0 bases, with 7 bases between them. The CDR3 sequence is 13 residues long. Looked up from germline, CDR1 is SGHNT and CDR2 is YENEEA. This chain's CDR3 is CASSRVLNTEAFF. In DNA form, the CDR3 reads TGTGCCAGCAGCCGGGTGCTGAACACTGAAGCTTTCTTT.

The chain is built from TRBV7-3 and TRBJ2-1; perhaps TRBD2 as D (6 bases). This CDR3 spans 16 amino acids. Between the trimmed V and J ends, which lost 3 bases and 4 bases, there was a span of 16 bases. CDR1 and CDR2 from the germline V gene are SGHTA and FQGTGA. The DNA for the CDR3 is TGTGCCAGCAGCTTTAGCGGCGCCCCGGAATACAATGAGCAGTTCTTC. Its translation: CASSFSGAPEYNEQFF.

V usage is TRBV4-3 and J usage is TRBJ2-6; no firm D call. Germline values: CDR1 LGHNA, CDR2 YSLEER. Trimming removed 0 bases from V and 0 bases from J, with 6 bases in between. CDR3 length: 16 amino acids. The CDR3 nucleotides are TGCGCCAGCAGCCAAGATCTCAGCTCTGGGGCCAACGTCCTGACTTTC. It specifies CASSQDLSSGANVLTF.

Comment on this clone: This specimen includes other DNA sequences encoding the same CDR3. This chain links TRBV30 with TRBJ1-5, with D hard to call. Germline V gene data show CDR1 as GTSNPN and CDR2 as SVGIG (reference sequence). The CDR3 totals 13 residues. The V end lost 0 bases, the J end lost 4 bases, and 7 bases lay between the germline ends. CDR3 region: CAWSVLGNQPQHF. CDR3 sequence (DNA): TGTGCCTGGAGTGTACTGGGGAATCAGCCCCAGCATTTT.

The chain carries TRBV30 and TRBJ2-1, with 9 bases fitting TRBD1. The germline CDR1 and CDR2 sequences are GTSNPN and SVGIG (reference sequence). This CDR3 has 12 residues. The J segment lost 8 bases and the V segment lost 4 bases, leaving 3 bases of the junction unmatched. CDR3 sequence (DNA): TGTGCCTGGAATACAGGGGGCGATGAGCAGTTCTTC. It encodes CAWNTGGDEQFF.

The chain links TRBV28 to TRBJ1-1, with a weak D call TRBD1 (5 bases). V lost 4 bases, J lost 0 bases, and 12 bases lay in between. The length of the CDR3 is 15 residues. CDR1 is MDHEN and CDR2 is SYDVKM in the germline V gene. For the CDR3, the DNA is TGTGCCAGCAGTTCCTTCGGGGGTATGAACACTGAAGCTTTCTTT. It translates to CASSSFGGMNTEAFF. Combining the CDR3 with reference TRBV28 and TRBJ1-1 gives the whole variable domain DVKVTQSSRYLVKRTGEKVFLECVQDMDHENMFWYRQDPGLGLRLIYFSYDVKMKEKGDIPEGYSVSREKKERFSLILESASTNQTSMYLCASSSFGGMNTEAFFGQGTRLTVV.

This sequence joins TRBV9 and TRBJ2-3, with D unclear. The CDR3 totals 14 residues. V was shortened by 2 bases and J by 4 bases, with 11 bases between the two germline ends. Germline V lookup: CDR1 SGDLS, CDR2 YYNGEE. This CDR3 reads CASSVSGASDTQYF. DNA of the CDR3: TGTGCCAGCAGCGTTAGTGGTGCATCAGATACGCAGTATTTT.

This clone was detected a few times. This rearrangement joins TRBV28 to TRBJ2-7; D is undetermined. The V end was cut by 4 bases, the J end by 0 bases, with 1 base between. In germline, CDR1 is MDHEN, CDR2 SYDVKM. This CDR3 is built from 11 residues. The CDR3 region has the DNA TGTGCCAGCAGTTACTCCTACGAGCAGTACTTC. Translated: CASSYSYEQYF.

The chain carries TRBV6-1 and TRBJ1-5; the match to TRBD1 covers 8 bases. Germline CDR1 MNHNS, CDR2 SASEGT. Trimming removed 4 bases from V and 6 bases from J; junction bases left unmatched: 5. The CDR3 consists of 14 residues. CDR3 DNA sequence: TGTGCCAGCAGTGCTGCAGGGGGCGGTCAGCCCCAGCATTTT. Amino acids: CASSAAGGGQPQHF.

The DNA for the CDR3 is TGTGCCAGTAGTATTACTGCGGGGGGGTCTTACAATGAGCAGTTCTTC. It yields the protein CASSITAGGSYNEQFF. This chain joins TRBV19 and TRBJ2-1, with 9 bases that match TRBD2. The germline CDR1 and CDR2 sequences are LNHDA and SQIVND (reference sequence). Germline trimming cut 3 bases from V and 4 bases from J; bases unmatched to any gene: 7. This CDR3 is 16 amino acids long.

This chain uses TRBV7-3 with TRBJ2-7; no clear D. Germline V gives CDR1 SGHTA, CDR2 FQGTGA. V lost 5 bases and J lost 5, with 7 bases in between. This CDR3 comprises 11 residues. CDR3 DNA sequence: TGTGCCAGCAGCGATTTGGACGAGCAGTACGTC. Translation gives CASSDLDEQYV.

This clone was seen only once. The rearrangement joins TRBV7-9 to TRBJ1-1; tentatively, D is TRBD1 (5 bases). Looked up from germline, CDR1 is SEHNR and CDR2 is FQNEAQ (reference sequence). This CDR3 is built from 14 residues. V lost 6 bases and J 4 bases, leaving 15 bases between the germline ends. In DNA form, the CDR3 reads TGTGCCAGCAGTTCTCCAGGGAGGACCACTGAAGCTTTCTTT. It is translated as CASSSPGRTTEAFF. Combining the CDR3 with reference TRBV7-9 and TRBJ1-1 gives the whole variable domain DTGVSQNPRHKITKRGQNVTFRCDPISEHNRLYWYRQTLGQGPEFLTYFQNEAQLEKSRLLSDRFSAERPKGSFSTLEIQRTEQGDSAMYLCASSSPGRTTEAFFGQGTRLTVV.

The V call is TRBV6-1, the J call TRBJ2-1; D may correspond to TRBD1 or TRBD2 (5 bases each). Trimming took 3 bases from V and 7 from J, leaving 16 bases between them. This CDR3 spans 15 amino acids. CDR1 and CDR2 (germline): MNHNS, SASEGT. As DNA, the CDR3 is TGTGCCAGCAGTGATATGTTGACGGGGCGGAATGAGCAGTTCTTC. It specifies CASSDMLTGRNEQFF.

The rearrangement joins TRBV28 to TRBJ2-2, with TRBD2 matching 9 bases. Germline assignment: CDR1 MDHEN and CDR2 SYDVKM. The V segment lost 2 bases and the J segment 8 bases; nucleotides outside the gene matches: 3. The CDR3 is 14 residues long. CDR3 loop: CASSLGLAGGELFF. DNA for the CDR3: TGTGCCAGCAGTTTAGGGCTAGCGGGAGGGGAGCTGTTTTTT.

The CDR3 sequence is CASSRAPSDNEQFF. DNA for the CDR3: TGCGCCAGCAGCCGGGCCCCCTCTGACAATGAGCAGTTCTTC. V is TRBV4-3 and J is TRBJ2-1; D is ambiguous. Trimming stripped 4 bases from V and 5 bases from J, with 12 bases between. The length of the CDR3 is 14 residues. CDR1 LGHNA and CDR2 YSLEER come from the germline V gene.

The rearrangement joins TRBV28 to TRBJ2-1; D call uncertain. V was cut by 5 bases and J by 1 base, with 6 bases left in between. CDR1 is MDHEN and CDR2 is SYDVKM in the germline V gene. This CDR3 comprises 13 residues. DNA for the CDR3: TGTGCCAGCAGTATACCGTCCTACAATGAGCAGTTCTTC. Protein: CASSIPSYNEQFF.

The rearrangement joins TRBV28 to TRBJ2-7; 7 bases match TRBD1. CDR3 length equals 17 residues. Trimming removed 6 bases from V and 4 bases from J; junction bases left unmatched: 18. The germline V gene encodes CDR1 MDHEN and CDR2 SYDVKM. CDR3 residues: CASSVIAQGDSRYEQYF. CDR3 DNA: TGTGCCAGCAGCGTCATCGCCCAAGGGGACAGTAGGTACGAGCAGTACTTC.

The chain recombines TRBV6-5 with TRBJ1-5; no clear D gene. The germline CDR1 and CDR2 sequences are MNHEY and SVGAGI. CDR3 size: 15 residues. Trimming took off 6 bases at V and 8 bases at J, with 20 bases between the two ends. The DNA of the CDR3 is TGTGCCAGCAGACCCCGGGGTGGGGATTTCAAGCCCCAGCATTTT. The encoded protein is CASRPRGGDFKPQHF.